This TCR beta chain is drawn from a study of STAT5B mutations in CD4+ large granular lymphocyte leukemia. Study results and caveats: The CD4+ versus CD8+ T-LGLL clonality difference may reflect limited sample size. CD4-sorted patient repertoires seemed more clonal than healthy CD4+ repertoires. Compared with healthy controls (2/35), patient top clones favored TRBV06 (8/27).

Assay used: immunoSEQ multiplex PCR; TCRdb lists only in-frame clones, some missing. The data show around 47,000 clones, 65% to 85% seen once. This CDR3 is built from 16 residues. The germline V gene has CDR1 MNHEY and CDR2 SVGAGI. V was clipped by 2 bases and J by 0 bases; unmatched bases: 1. Concerning this clone itself: Antigen: not known.

The specimen was CD4+ T cells from blood buffy coats. V usage is TRBV6-5 and J usage is TRBJ2-6, with TRBD1 identical over 7 bases. The clonotype was recovered from a human donor in good health. The CDR3 DNA follows: TGTGCCAGCAGTTACCCAGGGGGCTCTGGGGCCAACGTCCTGACTTTC. Translating it yields CASSYPGGSGANVLTF.